These 26 T cell receptor beta chains came from one sample sequenced in a study of patients and donors after allogeneic stem cell transplantation. One entry per CDR3 protein, called by TCRdb with MiXCR from the RT-PCR reads. The table lists approximately 200,000 distinct CDR3 sequences, around two fifths of them singletons. The sample taken for sequencing was blood, either unsorted or a sorted T cell fraction (not recorded which). The receptors stem from a human donor who was either an allogeneic HSCT recipient or a stem cell or donor lymphocyte infusion donor (not recorded which). It is not recorded whose cells these are; they may come from a transplant donor.

A few counts support this clonotype. The gene calls are TRBV6-5 and TRBJ1-1; D unclear. V lost 5 bases and J lost 8, with 12 bases in between. This CDR3 has 12 amino acids. CDR1 is MNHEY, CDR2 SVGAGI, per germline. The chain's CDR3 is CASSLGGGEAFF. For the CDR3, the DNA is TGTGCCAGCAGTCTGGGCGGCGGAGAAGCTTTCTTT.

This clonotype has more than one count but fewer than ten. The rearrangement uses TRBV28 and TRBJ2-3, with 7 positions matching TRBD1. Trimming took 7 bases from V and 10 from J; bases not matched to a gene: 8. In germline, CDR1 is MDHEN, CDR2 SYDVKM. The CDR3 loop spans 12 amino acids. The CDR3 spells CASTSQGIPQYF. As DNA, the CDR3 is TGTGCCAGCACCTCACAGGGGATTCCGCAGTATTTT.

This clonotype occurred a few times. This chain joins TRBV12-3 or TRBV12-4 and TRBJ1-2; perhaps TRBD1 as D (5 bases). The CDR3 length is 16 residues. V lost 2 bases and J 4 bases, leaving 17 bases between the germline ends. The CDR3 DNA sequence: TGTGCCAGCAGTTTATTCTCAGGGACTTCCTTCTATGGCTACACCTTC. Translation gives CASSLFSGTSFYGYTF.

The chain joins TRBV14 to TRBJ2-3; the D is unclear. The CDR3 totals 15 residues. Trimming stripped 4 bases from V and 6 bases from J, with 17 bases between. Per the germline V gene, CDR1 is SGHDN and CDR2 is FVKESK. The CDR3 loop is CASSPLVRRPDTQYF. The CDR3 DNA follows: TGTGCCAGCAGCCCTCTGGTCCGACGCCCGGATACGCAGTATTTT.

V gene TRBV4-1 combines with J gene TRBJ1-5; 9 nucleotides match TRBD1. The CDR3 spans 17 residues. With V trimmed by 2 bases and J by 4 bases, 9 bases remained unmatched. Germline CDR1 is MGHRA and CDR2 is YSYEKL. CDR3 region: CASSQITGGGGNQPQHF. In DNA form, the CDR3 reads TGCGCCAGCAGCCAAATAACAGGGGGCGGGGGAAATCAGCCCCAGCATTTT.

CDR3 sequence: CSAWDLSSYNEQFF. The CDR3 DNA sequence: TGCAGTGCTTGGGACCTTAGCTCCTACAATGAGCAGTTCTTC. The rearrangement links TRBV20-1 to TRBJ2-1; D may match TRBD1 or TRBD2 (5 bases each). CDR1 and CDR2 (germline): DFQATT, SNEGSKA (reference sequence). The CDR3 covers 14 residues. Trimming stripped 5 bases from V and 0 bases from J, with 11 bases between.

This chain links TRBV7-8 with TRBJ1-2; D is undetermined. CDR1 is SGHVS, CDR2 FQNEAQ, per germline. The CDR3 has 16 residues. V was clipped by 1 base and J by 3 bases, with 15 bases between them. CDR3 DNA: TGTGCCAGCAGCTTAGTTTTGAGGGAACGATACTATGGCTACACCTTC. Its protein product is CASSLVLRERYYGYTF.

This clonotype was seen a few times. The V gene is TRBV5-1, the J gene TRBJ1-1; the D is unclear. V lost 0 bases, J lost 5 bases, and 8 bases lay in between. From germline, CDR1 is SGHRS and CDR2 YFSETQ. The CDR3 has 13 amino acids. The CDR3 nucleotides are TGCGCCAGCAGCTTGGACCCGGGGACTGAAGCTTTCTTT. Translating it yields CASSLDPGTEAFF.

This chain uses TRBV3-1 with TRBJ1-1; TRBD1 might be the D (5 bases). The CDR3 runs to 15 residues. V shed 0 bases and J shed 4 bases, with 12 bases lying between them. Germline V lookup: CDR1 LGHDT, CDR2 YNNKEL (reference sequence). CDR3 protein: CASSQESGGITEAFF. CDR3 nucleotide sequence: TGTGCCAGCAGCCAAGAGTCTGGGGGGATCACTGAAGCTTTCTTT.

V gene TRBV12-3 or TRBV12-4 combines with J gene TRBJ1-2; weak D call: TRBD1 (6 bases). V lost 3 bases, J lost 4 bases, and 12 bases lay in between. The CDR3 consists of 14 residues. The CDR3 here is CASSFGGAVYGYTF. For the CDR3, the DNA is TGTGCCAGCAGTTTCGGGGGGGCGGTCTATGGCTACACCTTC.

In its sample, this clonotype was seen a few times. The rearrangement uses TRBV12-3 or TRBV12-4 and TRBJ2-1; no firm D call. The CDR3 spans 12 residues. Trimming left V 5 bases short and J 9 bases short, with 11 bases between. The CDR3 sequence: CASSPQGPEQFF. The CDR3 DNA reads as TGTGCCAGCAGTCCCCAAGGTCCTGAGCAGTTCTTC.

The gene calls are TRBV4-2 and TRBJ2-5, with D hard to call. Germline V lookup: CDR1 LGHNA, CDR2 YNFKEQ. CDR3 length equals 14 residues. V was clipped by 4 bases and J by 2 bases, with 11 bases between them. This chain's CDR3 is CASSRATGQETQYF. CDR3 in DNA: TGTGCCAGCAGCCGGGCGACGGGTCAAGAGACCCAGTACTTC.

The chain couples TRBV11-2 to TRBJ1-1, with D hard to call. The germline V and J ends were trimmed by 0 bases and 6 bases, with 17 bases remaining between them. Germline CDR1 and CDR2: SGHAT and FQNNGV. The CDR3 sequence is 16 residues long. In nucleotides, the CDR3 is TGTGCCAGCAGCTTAGATAGGACGCGGGCGGGCGCTGAAGCTTTCTTT. Protein product: CASSLDRTRAGAEAFF.

This clonotype was detected only a few times. This chain uses TRBV27 with TRBJ1-4; no clear D. Per the germline V gene, CDR1 is MNHEY and CDR2 is SMNVEV (reference sequence). The length of the CDR3 is 14 residues. Trimming took off 5 bases at V and 6 bases at J, with 13 bases between the two ends. CDR3 protein: CASSARRSDEKLFF. The CDR3 DNA follows: TGTGCCAGCAGTGCCCGGCGTTCAGATGAAAAACTGTTTTTT.

CDR3 amino acids: CANPMGDVGTDTQYF. The CDR3 nucleotides read TGTGCCAACCCTATGGGGGACGTGGGCACAGATACGCAGTATTTT. V gene TRBV21-1 combines with J gene TRBJ2-3; the table's D gene call, TRBD1, was not cross checked with the DNA. TRBV21-1 has pseudogene status. The CDR3 is made up of 15 amino acids.

This clonotype was seen a handful of times. V is TRBV5-6 and J is TRBJ2-1; D is undetermined. V lost 0 bases and J lost 4, with 8 bases in between. This CDR3 has 14 amino acids. The germline CDR1 and CDR2 sequences are SGHDT and YYEEEE. CDR3 nucleotides: TGTGCCAGCAGCTTGGCCCGACTGTACAATGAGCAGTTCTTC. It encodes CASSLARLYNEQFF. Filled out from reference TRBV5-6 and TRBJ2-1, the complete variable domain reads DAGVTQSPTHLIKTRGQQVTLRCSPKSGHDTVSWYQQALGQGPQFIFQYYEEEERQRGNFPDRFSGHQFPNYSSELNVNALLLGDSALYLCASSLARLYNEQFFGPGTRLTVL.

The table lists this clonotype with a count of one. The CDR3 loop is CAIRDRENTGELFF. The CDR3 coding sequence is TGTGCCATCAGGGACAGGGAGAACACCGGGGAGCTGTTTTTT. The chain combines TRBV10-3 with TRBJ2-2; 8 positions agree with TRBD1. This CDR3 is built from 14 residues. Germline lookup yields CDR1 ENHRY and CDR2 SYGVKD. The trim removed 6 bases at V and 1 base at J, leaving 1 base unmatched.

The rearrangement uses TRBV24-1 and TRBJ1-4; tentatively, D is TRBD1 (6 bases). Germline V gene data show CDR1 as KGHDR and CDR2 as SFDVKD. The CDR3 spans 16 residues. Trimming shortened V by 3 bases and J by 8 bases, and 18 bases separated the two germline ends. The chain's CDR3 is CATSDPSTGYEEKLFF. The CDR3 DNA sequence: TGTGCCACCAGTGATCCCTCGACAGGTTATGAGGAAAAACTGTTTTTT.

This clonotype showed up just a few times. This chain joins TRBV7-2 and TRBJ1-2; 9 positions match TRBD1. With 3 bases clipped from V and 6 bases from J, the junction kept 11 bases outside the gene matches. The CDR3 is made up of 16 amino acids. Germline lookup yields CDR1 SGHTA and CDR2 FQGNSA. The CDR3 DNA follows: TGTGCCAGCAGCTTTAACCCGGACAGGGGACGACATGGCTACACCTTC. As protein: CASSFNPDRGRHGYTF.

The V and J genes are TRBV5-1 and TRBJ2-6; 11 bases line up with TRBD1. The CDR3 spans 17 residues. Trimming cost V 5 bases and J 4 bases; bases outside gene matches: 8. Germline V gene lookup returns CDR1 SGHRS and CDR2 YFSETQ. Here the CDR3 reads CASSSGQGAPGANVLTF. Written as DNA, the CDR3 is TGCGCCAGCAGTTCCGGACAGGGGGCCCCAGGGGCCAACGTCCTGACTTTC.

The V and J genes are TRBV4-3 and TRBJ1-1, with unresolved D. The V end was cut by 1 base, the J end by 4 bases, with 13 bases between. The CDR3 contains 15 residues. CDR1 is LGHNA and CDR2 is YSLEER in the germline V gene. This CDR3 is CASSQVPHWGTEAFF. In DNA, the CDR3 is TGCGCCAGCAGCCAAGTCCCTCACTGGGGCACTGAAGCTTTCTTT.

The chain has TRBV6-1 and TRBJ2-1; 7 bases are shared with TRBD2. The germline V gene has CDR1 MNHNS and CDR2 SASEGT. The CDR3 is 17 residues long. V shed 0 bases and J 5 bases; nucleotides not matched to a gene: 10. CDR3 sequence reads: CASSEARDYSVNNEQFF. The CDR3 DNA follows: TGTGCCAGCAGTGAAGCGCGGGACTACAGTGTGAACAATGAGCAGTTCTTC.

The chain uses TRBV27 and TRBJ1-2, with D tentatively TRBD1 (5 bases). V was pared by 0 bases and J by 3 bases, with 11 bases between. The germline V gene encodes CDR1 MNHEY and CDR2 SMNVEV (reference sequence). The CDR3 covers 15 residues. The CDR3 is CASSLSVSRDYGYTF. In DNA, the CDR3 is TGTGCCAGCAGTTTATCGGTCAGCAGGGACTATGGCTACACCTTC.

J is TRBJ1-6 and V is TRBV6-2 or TRBV6-3; D is ambiguous. Germline CDR1 MNHEY, CDR2 SVGEGT. The CDR3 extends over 18 amino acids. V lost 7 bases, J lost 0 bases, and 19 bases lay in between. As DNA, the CDR3 is TGTGCCAGCAACTCCCAAGTGGTTTTAAGCTCCTATAATTCACCCCTCCACTTT. Its protein is CASNSQVVLSSYNSPLHF.

This CDR3 is CASSQTGFVGNTIYF. CDR3 coding DNA: TGCGCCAGCAGCCAAACAGGGTTCGTAGGAAACACCATATATTTT. The chain couples TRBV4-1 to TRBJ1-3; D is perhaps TRBD1 (6 bases). The CDR3 loop spans 15 amino acids. V was trimmed by 2 bases and J by 4 bases, leaving 12 bases between them. Germline V gene lookup returns CDR1 MGHRA and CDR2 YSYEKL.

This clonotype was seen a handful of times. The chain's CDR3 is CASSFSGSDSGELFF. CDR3 in DNA: TGTGCCAGCAGTTTTTCGGGGTCGGACTCCGGGGAGCTGTTTTTT. V gene TRBV12-3 or TRBV12-4 combines with J gene TRBJ2-2; maybe TRBD2 (5 bases). V was clipped by 3 bases and J by 6 bases, with 14 bases between them. The CDR3 extends over 15 amino acids.